The present TCR beta chain was sequenced within a study of T cell repertoires in cytomegalovirus infection. Study as a whole: Carrying CMV and the relevant HLA type showed in public TCR beta signatures. General study results and limits: Summed frequency of shared TCR beta families picked out CMV carriers who also had the relevant HLA.

The CDR3 sequence is 14 residues long. Per germline, CDR1 DFQATT and CDR2 SNEGSKA (reference sequence). Trimming took 5 bases from V and 3 from J; bases not matched to a gene: 8. TCRdb passed the reads through MiXCR, listing each CDR3 protein once. The sample yields 250,000 to 300,000 distinct CDR3 sequences, less than 9.5% seen once. In this sample, this clonotype turned up many times. The antigen remains undetermined. Sequenced input: PBMCs. The clonotype originates from a human donor in good health (CMV status not recorded). Some clones in this sample may be carry-over from other donors' samples. The V and J genes are TRBV20-1 and TRBJ2-7; 9 bases line up with TRBD1. CDR3 bases: TGCAGTGCTGGCCCCCGGGACAGGGTCTACGAGCAGTACTTC. Its protein product is CSAGPRDRVYEQYF.